The T cell receptor (beta chain) under discussion was sequenced for a study of OX40 agonist ivuxolimab in advanced cancers. Assay used: immunoSEQ multiplex PCR; TCRdb lists only in-frame clones, some missing. The sample carries tens of thousands of clones, roughly nine tenths recorded once. The length of the CDR3 is 14 residues. Germline V gene sequence: CDR1 SGHAT, CDR2 FQNNGV. After removal of 5 bases from V and 4 bases from J, the junction contained 7 bases not matched to a gene. The investigators sampled blood at baseline, at cycle 4 day 1, and at cycle 7 day 1. The gene calls are TRBV11-2 and TRBJ2-5; 7 nucleotides match TRBD2. Sample: CD4+ or CD8+ T cells sorted from blood, taken in a trial of the OX40 agonist ivuxolimab. This TCR derives from an adult with an advanced solid tumor such as melanoma, head and neck, liver or kidney cancer. This CDR3 is CASSLWGGGETQYF. The CDR3 nucleotides are TGTGCCAGCAGCCTATGGGGGGGTGGAGAGACCCAGTACTTC.